Each of the 4 T cell receptor beta chains below was sequenced from the same sample in a study of CXCR3-negative and CXCR3-positive naive CD8 T cells. Researchers prepared the TRB cDNA libraries using 5' RACE with UMI labels. TCRdb re-called the 5' RACE reads and catalogs CDR3 proteins one per entry, DNA excluded. The repertoire table contains tens of thousands of distinct CDR3 sequences. Sample: naive CXCR3- CD8+ T cells from blood. Subset indicated: CD45RO-CCR7+CD27+CD95- naive CD8+ T cells lacking CXCR3 (TNR3-). The receptors stem from a human donor in good health. Some clones in this sample may be carry-over from other donors' samples.

This chain links TRBV7-6 with TRBJ1-1; TCRdb proposes TRBD1, but this gene call is untestable without DNA. Per germline, CDR1 SGHVS and CDR2 FNYEAQ. CDR3 length: 14 residues. The chain's CDR3 is CASSPGQMNTEAFF.

The genes are TRBV4-1 and TRBJ1-2; there is no DNA to check the TCRdb D call of TRBD1. The germline CDR1 and CDR2 sequences are MGHRA and YSYEKL. There are 14 residues in the CDR3. The CDR3 spells CASSQGHTTYGYTF.

The gene calls are TRBV7-9 and TRBJ1-1. Germline V gives CDR1 SEHNR, CDR2 FQNEAQ (reference sequence). This CDR3 has 14 residues. CDR3 region: CASSLGQGVFEAFF.

The chain couples TRBV7-9 to TRBJ2-7; the D call of TRBD1 rests on TCRdb alone, since no DNA is present to check it. The CDR3 has 16 residues. Germline V gene lookup returns CDR1 SEHNR and CDR2 FQNEAQ (reference sequence). The CDR3 protein is CASSRVLGGTQHGQYF. The entire variable domain, with the rest obtained from reference TRBV7-9 and TRBJ2-7, is as follows: DTGVSQNPRHKITKRGQNVTFRCDPISEHNRLYWYRQTLGQGPEFLTYFQNEAQLEKSRLLSDRFSAERPKGSFSTLEIQRTEQGDSAMYLCASSRVLGGTQHGQYFGPGTRLTVT.